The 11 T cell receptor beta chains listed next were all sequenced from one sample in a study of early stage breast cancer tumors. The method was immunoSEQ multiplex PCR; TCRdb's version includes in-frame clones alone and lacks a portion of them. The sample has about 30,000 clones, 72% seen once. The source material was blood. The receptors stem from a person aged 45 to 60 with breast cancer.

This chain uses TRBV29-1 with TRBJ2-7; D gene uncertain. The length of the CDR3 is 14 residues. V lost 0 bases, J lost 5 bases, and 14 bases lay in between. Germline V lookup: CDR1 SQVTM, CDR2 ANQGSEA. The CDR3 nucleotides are TGCAGCGTTGAAGATCGGAATTGGCAAAACGAGCAGTACTTC. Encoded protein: CSVEDRNWQNEQYF.

The CDR3 here is CASSLGEGQTTDTQYF. The CDR3 nucleotides are TGCGCCAGCAGCTTGGGCGAGGGCCAAACCACAGATACGCAGTATTTT. This chain uses TRBV5-1 with TRBJ2-3; a weak D match, TRBD2 (5 bases). CDR1 and CDR2 (germline): SGHRS, YFSETQ. Deletions cut 0 bases from V and 2 bases from J, with 13 bases between. The CDR3 totals 16 residues. Full variable domain (outside the CDR3, taken from reference TRBV5-1 and TRBJ2-3): KAGVTQTPRYLIKTRGQQVTLSCSPISGHRSVSWYQQTPGQGLQFLFEYFSETQRNKGNFPGRFSGRQFSNSRSEMNVSTLELGDSALYLCASSLGEGQTTDTQYFGPGTRLTVL.

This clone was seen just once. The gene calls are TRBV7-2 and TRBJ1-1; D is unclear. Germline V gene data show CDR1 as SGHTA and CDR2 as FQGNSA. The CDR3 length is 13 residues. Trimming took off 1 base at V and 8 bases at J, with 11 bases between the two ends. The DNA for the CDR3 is TGTGCCAGCAGCTTAGAACGGGGTATGGAAGCTTTCTTT. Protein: CASSLERGMEAFF.

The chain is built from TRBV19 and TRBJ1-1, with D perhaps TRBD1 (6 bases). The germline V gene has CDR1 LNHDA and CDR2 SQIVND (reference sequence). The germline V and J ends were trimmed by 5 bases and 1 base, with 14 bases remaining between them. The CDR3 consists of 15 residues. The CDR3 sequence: CASSAGKTGNTEAFF. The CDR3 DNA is TGTGCCAGTAGTGCCGGAAAGACAGGGAACACTGAAGCTTTCTTT.

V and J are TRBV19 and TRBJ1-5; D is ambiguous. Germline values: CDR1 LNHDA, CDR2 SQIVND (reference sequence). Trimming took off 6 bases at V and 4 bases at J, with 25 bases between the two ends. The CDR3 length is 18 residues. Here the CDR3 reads CASRRPHFGKGSNQPQHF. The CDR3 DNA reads TGTGCCAGTAGGCGCCCCCATTTCGGGAAGGGATCGAATCAGCCCCAGCATTTT.

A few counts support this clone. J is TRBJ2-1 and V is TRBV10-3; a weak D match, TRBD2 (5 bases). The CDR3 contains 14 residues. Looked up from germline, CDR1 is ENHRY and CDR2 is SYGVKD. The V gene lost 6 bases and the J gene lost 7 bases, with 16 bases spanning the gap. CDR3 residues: CAIREGGPGNEQFF. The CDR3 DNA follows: TGTGCCATCAGGGAAGGAGGTCCGGGGAATGAGCAGTTCTTC.

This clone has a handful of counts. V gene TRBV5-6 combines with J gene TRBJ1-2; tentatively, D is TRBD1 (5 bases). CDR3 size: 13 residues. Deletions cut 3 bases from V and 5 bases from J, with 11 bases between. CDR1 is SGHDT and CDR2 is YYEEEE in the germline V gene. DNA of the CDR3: TGTGCCAGCAGCTCCGGGACTTCTTATGGCTACACCTTC. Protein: CASSSGTSYGYTF.

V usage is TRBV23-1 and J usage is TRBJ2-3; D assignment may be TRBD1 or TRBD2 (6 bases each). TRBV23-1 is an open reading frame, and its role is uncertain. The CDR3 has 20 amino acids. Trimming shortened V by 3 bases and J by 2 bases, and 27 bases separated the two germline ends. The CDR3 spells CASSQYKASEEVGHTDTQYF. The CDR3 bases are TGCGCCAGCAGTCAGTACAAGGCTAGCGAGGAGGTGGGACACACAGATACGCAGTATTTT.

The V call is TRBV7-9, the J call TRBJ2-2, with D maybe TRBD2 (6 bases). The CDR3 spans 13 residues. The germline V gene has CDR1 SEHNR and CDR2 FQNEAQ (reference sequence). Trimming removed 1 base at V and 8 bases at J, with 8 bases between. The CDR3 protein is CASSLELAGELFF. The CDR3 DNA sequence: TGTGCCAGCAGCTTAGAACTAGCTGGGGAGCTGTTTTTT.

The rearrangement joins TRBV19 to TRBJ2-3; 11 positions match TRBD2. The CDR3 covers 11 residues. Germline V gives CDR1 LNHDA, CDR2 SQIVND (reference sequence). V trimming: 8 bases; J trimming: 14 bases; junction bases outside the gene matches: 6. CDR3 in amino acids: CASSSGRLWYF. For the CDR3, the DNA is TGTGCCAGTTCTAGCGGGAGGCTATGGTATTTT.

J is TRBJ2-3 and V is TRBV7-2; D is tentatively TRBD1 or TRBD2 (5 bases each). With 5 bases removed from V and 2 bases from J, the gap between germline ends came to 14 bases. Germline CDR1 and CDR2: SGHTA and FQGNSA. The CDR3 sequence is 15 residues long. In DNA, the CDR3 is TGTGCCAGCAGCCGGGGACCTACGGTCACAGATACGCAGTATTTT. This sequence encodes CASSRGPTVTDTQYF.